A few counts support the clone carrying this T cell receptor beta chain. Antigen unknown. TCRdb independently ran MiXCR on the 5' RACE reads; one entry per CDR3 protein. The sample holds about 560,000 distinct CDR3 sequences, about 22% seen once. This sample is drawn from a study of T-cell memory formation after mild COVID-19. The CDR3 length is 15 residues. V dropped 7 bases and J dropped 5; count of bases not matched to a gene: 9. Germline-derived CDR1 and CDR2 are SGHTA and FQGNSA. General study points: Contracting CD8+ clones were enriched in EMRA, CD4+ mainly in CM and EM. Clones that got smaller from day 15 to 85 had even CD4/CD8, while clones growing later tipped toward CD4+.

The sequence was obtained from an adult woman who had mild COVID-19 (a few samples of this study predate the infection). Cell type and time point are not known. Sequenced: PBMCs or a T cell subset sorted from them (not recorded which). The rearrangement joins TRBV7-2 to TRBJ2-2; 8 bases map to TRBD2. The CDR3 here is CASTTAGGLTGELFF. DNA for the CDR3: TGTGCCAGCACCACCGCGGGGGGATTGACCGGGGAGCTGTTTTTT.